A selection of T cell receptor beta chains follows, all from one sample in a study of blood T cell repertoires in COVID-19. TCRdb's table, derived via immunoSEQ multiplex PCR, lists solely in-frame clones and lacks some. The data show more than 95,000 clones, roughly 87% seen once. The sequenced sample was peripheral blood. Receptors were obtained from a man at least 80 years old with acute or convalescent COVID-19. The CDR3 runs from the conserved cysteine through the conserved F or W. The order of the fields is V gene, CDR3 length, J gene, D gene, clone size, CDR3 DNA, CDR3 protein. A D gene is named only where the DNA matches it firmly. Clone size appears in some rows only: once, few, many, or a class for an expanded clone.

TRBV30	15	TRBJ1-4	TRBD1	-	TGTGCCTGGAGTGTGGTGGGACAGGGAAATGAAAAACTGTTTTTT	CAWSVVGQGNEKLFF
TRBV7-2	15	TRBJ2-4	TRBD2	-	TGTGCCAGCAGCCCGGGGGGGGTAGCCAAAAACATTCAGTACTTC	CASSPGGVAKNIQYF
TRBV29-1	12	TRBJ1-2	-	few	TGCAGCGGGGGTGGGGGCCCCTATGGCTACACCTTC	CSGGGGPYGYTF
TRBV3-1/TRBV3-2	17	TRBJ1-3	-	-	TGTGCCAGCAGCCAAGTGCTAAGGCAGGGTACTGGAAACACCATATATTTT	CASSQVLRQGTGNTIYF
TRBV19	15	TRBJ2-2	TRBD1	-	TGTGCCAGTAGTATGTGGACAGGGGGCGGCGGGGAGCTGTTTTTT	CASSMWTGGGGELFF
TRBV27	12	TRBJ2-1	-	-	TGTGCCAGCAGTTTGTCGGGAAATGAGCAGTTCTTC	CASSLSGNEQFF
TRBV6-2/TRBV6-3	12	TRBJ2-7	-	-	TGTGCCAGCAGTTACTCGGGCCTCGAGCAGTACTTC	CASSYSGLEQYF
TRBV5-1	15	TRBJ2-5	TRBD1	few	TGCGCCAGCAGCCCCGTCGGACAGGCCCAAGAGACCCAGTACTTC	CASSPVGQAQETQYF
TRBV27	16	TRBJ2-3	TRBD2	once	TGTGCCAGCAGTTTATGGGAGGGCACTAGCACAGATACGCAGTATTTT	CASSLWEGTSTDTQYF
TRBV25-1	13	TRBJ2-1	TRBD2	-	TGTGCCATGGGACTAGCGGGAGGGAATGAGCAGTTCTTC	CAMGLAGGNEQFF
TRBV5-1	14	TRBJ2-2	TRBD1	-	TGCGCCAGCAGCCCGGGACAGGGGGCCGGGGAGCTGTTTTTT	CASSPGQGAGELFF
TRBV25-1	14	TRBJ2-1	-	-	TGTGCCAGCACCGGACAGTTCTCCTACAATGAGCAGTTCTTC	CASTGQFSYNEQFF
TRBV19	15	TRBJ2-1	-	-	TGTGCCAGTAGTATTAGTCTTATCTCCTACAATGAGCAGTTCTTC	CASSISLISYNEQFF
TRBV7-6	15	TRBJ2-1	-	-	TGTGCCAGCAGCCCCAACACGGCAGGGATCAATGAGCAGTTCTTC	CASSPNTAGINEQFF